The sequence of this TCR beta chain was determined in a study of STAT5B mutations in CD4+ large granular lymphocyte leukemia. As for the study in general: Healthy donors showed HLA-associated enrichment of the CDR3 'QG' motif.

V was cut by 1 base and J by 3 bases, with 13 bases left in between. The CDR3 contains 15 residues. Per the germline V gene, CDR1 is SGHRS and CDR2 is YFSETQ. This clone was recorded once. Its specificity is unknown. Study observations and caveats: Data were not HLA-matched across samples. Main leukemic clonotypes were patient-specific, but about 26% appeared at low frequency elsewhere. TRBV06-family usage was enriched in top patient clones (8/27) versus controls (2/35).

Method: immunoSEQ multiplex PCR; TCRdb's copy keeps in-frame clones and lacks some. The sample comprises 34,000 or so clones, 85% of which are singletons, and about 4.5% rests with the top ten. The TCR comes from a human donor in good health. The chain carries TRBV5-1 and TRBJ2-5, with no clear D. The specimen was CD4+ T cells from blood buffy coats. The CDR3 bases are TGCGCCAGCAGCTTGCACGGCCAAGAAAAAGAGACCCAGTACTTC. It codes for CASSLHGQEKETQYF.